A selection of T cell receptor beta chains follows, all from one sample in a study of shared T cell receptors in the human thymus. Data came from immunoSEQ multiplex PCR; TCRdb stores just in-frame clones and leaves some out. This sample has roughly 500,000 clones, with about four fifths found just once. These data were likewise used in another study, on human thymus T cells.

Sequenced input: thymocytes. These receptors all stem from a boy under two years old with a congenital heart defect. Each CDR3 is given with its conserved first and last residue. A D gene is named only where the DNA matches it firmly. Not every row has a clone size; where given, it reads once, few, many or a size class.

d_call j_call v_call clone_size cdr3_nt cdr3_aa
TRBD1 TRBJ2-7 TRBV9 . TGTGCCAGCAGCGCCACAGACAGGGCGTCCTACGAGCAGTACTTC CASSATDRASYEQYF
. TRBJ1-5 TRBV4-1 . TGCGCCAGCAGCCAAGACCCGTTTTGGGGGGATCAGCCCCAGCATTTT CASSQDPFWGDQPQHF
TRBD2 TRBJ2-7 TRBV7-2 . TGTGCCAGCAGCTTAGAAGAATCTAGCGGTAGGGGACGGGGGGAGCAGTACTTC CASSLEESSGRGRGEQYF
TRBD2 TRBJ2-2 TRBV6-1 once TGTGCCAGCAGTGGAAGGACTAGCGGGAGGTTATCCGGGGAGCTGTTTTTT CASSGRTSGRLSGELFF
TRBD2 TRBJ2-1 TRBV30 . TGTGCCTGGAGTGCAAAGCCTAGCGGCGACAATGAGCAGTTCTTC CAWSAKPSGDNEQFF
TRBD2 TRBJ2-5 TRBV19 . TGTGCCAGTAGTATAGTCCCTAGCGGGAGGTCTGGGGAGACCCAGTACTTC CASSIVPSGRSGETQYF
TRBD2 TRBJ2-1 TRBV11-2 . TGTGCCAGCAGCTCTACTTCCAGGACTAGCGTGGGTCACAATGAGCAGTTCTTC CASSSTSRTSVGHNEQFF
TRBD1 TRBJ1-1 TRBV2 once TGTGCCAGCAGCACATTTGGGTTTTTGGACAGGCTGAACACTGAAGCTTTCTTT CASSTFGFLDRLNTEAFF
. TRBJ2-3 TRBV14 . TGTGCCAGCAGCCGCGGCAAGAGGAGAAGGATCACAGATACGCAGTATTTT CASSRGKRRRITDTQYF
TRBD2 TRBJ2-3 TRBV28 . TGTGCCAGCAGTTTTGGGGCCTACAGACTAGCGGGGGGAGATACGCAGTATTTT CASSFGAYRLAGGDTQYF
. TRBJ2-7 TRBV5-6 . TGTGCCAGCAGCACCGTTCGCGGGGTGAGACCCTACGAGCAGTACTTC CASSTVRGVRPYEQYF
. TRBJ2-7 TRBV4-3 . TGCGCCAGCAGCCAAAAGGCGGGGTTAGCTCCCGAGGCTCCCTACGAGCAGTACTTC CASSQKAGLAPEAPYEQYF
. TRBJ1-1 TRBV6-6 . TGTGCCAGCAGTCGGCTGAAGACAGGAATAAACACTGAAGCTTTCTTT CASSRLKTGINTEAFF
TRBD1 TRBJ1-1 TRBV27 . TGTGCCAGCAGCTCTACAGGGGGTTGGACTGAAGCTTTCTTT CASSSTGGWTEAFF
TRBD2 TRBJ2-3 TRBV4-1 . TGCGCCAGCAGCCAAGAAGGCGGGGGGTGGCGGCTAGCGGGAGCAGATACGCAGTATTTT CASSQEGGGWRLAGADTQYF
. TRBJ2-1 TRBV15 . TGTGCCACCAAACCCACAACTAGTCTTAGTGGGCGTGAGCAGTTCTTC CATKPTTSLSGREQFF
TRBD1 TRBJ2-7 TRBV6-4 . TGTGCCAGCAGTGAGGACAGGGAGACCTACGAGCAGTACTTC CASSEDRETYEQYF
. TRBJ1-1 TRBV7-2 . TGTGCCAGCAGCCCAGGAACAGGAAGGAACACTGAAGCTTTCTTT CASSPGTGRNTEAFF
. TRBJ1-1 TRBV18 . TGTGCCAGCTCACCACCCGCGGGTTCGGACACTGAAGCTTTCTTT CASSPPAGSDTEAFF
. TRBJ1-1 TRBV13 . TGTGCCAGCAGCTTATGGGGGCAGGGCACTGAAGCTTTCTTT CASSLWGQGTEAFF
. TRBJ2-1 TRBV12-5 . TGTGCTAGTGGTTTGGTACTAAGTAAGGATAATGAGCAGTTCTTC CASGLVLSKDNEQFF
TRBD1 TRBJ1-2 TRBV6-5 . TGTGCCAGCAGGTCGACAGGGGGCGACGGCTACACCTTC CASRSTGGDGYTF
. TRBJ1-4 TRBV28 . TGTGCCAGCAGTTTTAATACAGAAGGGGTATGGGAAAAACTGTTTTTT CASSFNTEGVWEKLFF
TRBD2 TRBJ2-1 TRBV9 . TGTGCCAGCAGCGCCCGAACACTAGCGGGAACCTACAATGAGCAGTTCTTC CASSARTLAGTYNEQFF
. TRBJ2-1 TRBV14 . TGTGCCAGCAGCCAATTCGTGTTGCCGGGTCGAGATGAGCAGTTCTTC CASSQFVLPGRDEQFF
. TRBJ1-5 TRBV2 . TGTGCCAGCAGTGAAAGGGGAGGGGACGGTCAGCCCCAGCATTTT CASSERGGDGQPQHF
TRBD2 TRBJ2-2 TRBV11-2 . TGTGCCAGCAGCTTAGTGCTAGCGGGAGGGCCGGACACCGGGGAGCTGTTTTTT CASSLVLAGGPDTGELFF
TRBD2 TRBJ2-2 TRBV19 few TGTGCCAGTAGTTCCCATCTGGCGGGAGGGCGAGATATCGGGGAGCTGTTTTTT CASSSHLAGGRDIGELFF
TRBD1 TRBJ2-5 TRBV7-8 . TGTGCCAGCAGTCTTCTTCTCCCAGGGGGCGTTCGGCAAGAGACCCAGTACTTC CASSLLLPGGVRQETQYF
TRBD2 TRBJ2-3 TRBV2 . TGTGCCAGCCTCCCACTAGCGGGACAACCCCCCCAGGGAACAGATACGCAGTATTTT CASLPLAGQPPQGTDTQYF
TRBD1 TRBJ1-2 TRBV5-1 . TGCGCCAGCAGCTTCCGTGACAGGGACGGCTACACCTTC CASSFRDRDGYTF
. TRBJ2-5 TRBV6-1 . TGTGCCAGCAGTGAGCGGACAGACCAAGAGACCCAGTACTTC CASSERTDQETQYF
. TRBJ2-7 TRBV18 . TGTGCCAGCTCACCACCGGCCCAATACTACGAGCAGTACTTC CASSPPAQYYEQYF
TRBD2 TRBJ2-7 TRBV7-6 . TGTGCCAGCAGCTTAAGGGCGACTAGCGGACCTTGCGAGCAGTACTTC CASSLRATSGPCEQYF
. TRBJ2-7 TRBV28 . TGTGCCAGCCCTCCCTTCGTGGGAGAAACGGACGAGCAGTACTTC CASPPFVGETDEQYF
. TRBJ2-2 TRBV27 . TGTGCCAGCGCCCACAGGGCCGGGGAGCTGTTTTTT CASAHRAGELFF
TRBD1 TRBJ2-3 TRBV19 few TGTGCCAGTAGTATGGGGACAGGGGGCTGGTCGCAGTATTTT CASSMGTGGWSQYF
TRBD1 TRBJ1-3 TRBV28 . TGTGCCAGCAGTTCCGGGACAGGGAACGGAAACACCATATATTTT CASSSGTGNGNTIYF
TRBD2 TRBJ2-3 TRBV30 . TGTGCCTGGGGGCAGGCTAGCGGGCGGAGCACAGATACGCAGTATTTT CAWGQASGRSTDTQYF
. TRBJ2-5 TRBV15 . TGTGCCACCAGGTTCGGACAAAGAGAAGAGACCCAGTACTTC CATRFGQREETQYF
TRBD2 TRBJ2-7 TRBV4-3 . TGCGCCAGCAGCCAAGATGTGACTAGCGGGAAGTACGAGCAGTACTTC CASSQDVTSGKYEQYF
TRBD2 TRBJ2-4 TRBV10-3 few TGTGCCATCAGTGGGACTAGCGGGAGCATTCAGTACTTC CAISGTSGSIQYF
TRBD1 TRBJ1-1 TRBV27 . TGTGCCAGCAGTCCTCGTGCCGATACAGGGGGGGGGAGGACTGAAGCTTTCTTT CASSPRADTGGGRTEAFF
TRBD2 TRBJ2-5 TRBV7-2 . TGTGCCAGCAGCTATTTGAGCGGGAGAACAGTCCAAGAGACCCAGTACTTC CASSYLSGRTVQETQYF
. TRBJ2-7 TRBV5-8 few TGTGCCAGCAAGAAGGGAGGCCTCTACGAGCAGTACTTC CASKKGGLYEQYF
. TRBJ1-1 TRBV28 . TGTGCCAGCAGTTTACGGCTACGGGGCACTGAAGCTTTCTTT CASSLRLRGTEAFF
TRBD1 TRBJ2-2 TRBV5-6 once TGTGCCAGCAGCTGCGGACAGGTCGGGGAGCTGTTTTTT CASSCGQVGELFF
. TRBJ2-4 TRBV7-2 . TGTGCCAGCAGTCCTTCCGGCGGAATAGCCAAAAACATTCAGTACTTC CASSPSGGIAKNIQYF
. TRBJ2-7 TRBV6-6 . TGTGCCAGCAGCCCCTCCTCGTACGAGCAGTACTTC CASSPSSYEQYF
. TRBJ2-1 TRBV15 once TGTGCCACCAGCAGAAATTGGTTGGGGGACTTAGCCCGGGATGAGCAGTTCTTC CATSRNWLGDLARDEQFF
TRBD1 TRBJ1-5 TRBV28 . TGTGCCAGCAGTTTTCGACAGGGGTGTCAGCCCCAGCATTTT CASSFRQGCQPQHF
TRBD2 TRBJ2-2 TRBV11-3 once TGTGCCAGCAGCCCGAGTCGGGAGGGGGGCACCGGGGAGCTGTTTTTT CASSPSREGGTGELFF